The rows below give T cell receptor beta chains drawn from one sample of a study of shared clonotypes between healthy human individuals. The method was immunoSEQ multiplex PCR; TCRdb's version includes in-frame clones alone and lacks a portion of them. Of about 650,000 clones in the sample, nearly 97% were seen once. Source material: naive CD8+ T cells sorted from blood. The receptors here all came from a woman in her 30s in good health. The CDR3 runs from the conserved cysteine through the conserved F or W. Each record gives: clone size, D gene, J gene, CDR3 length, V gene, CDR3 protein, CDR3 DNA. A D gene is named only where the DNA matches it firmly. Clone size appears in some rows only: once, few, many, or a class for an expanded clone.

clone_size: -; d_call: TRBD2; j_call: TRBJ2-7; cdr3_length: 15; v_call: TRBV28; cdr3_aa: CASSLLLAETYEQYF; cdr3_nt: TGTGCCAGCAGTTTACTCCTAGCGGAGACCTACGAGCAGTACTTC
clone_size: -; d_call: -; j_call: TRBJ1-4; cdr3_length: 16; v_call: TRBV4-2; cdr3_aa: CASSEPKQFLGEKLFF; cdr3_nt: TGTGCCAGCAGCGAGCCGAAACAGTTCTTAGGTGAAAAACTGTTTTTT
clone_size: -; d_call: -; j_call: TRBJ2-2; cdr3_length: 12; v_call: TRBV27; cdr3_aa: CASSSYTGELFF; cdr3_nt: TGTGCCAGCAGTTCTTACACCGGGGAGCTGTTTTTT
clone_size: -; d_call: TRBD1; j_call: TRBJ1-5; cdr3_length: 15; v_call: TRBV7-4; cdr3_aa: CASRKPGQSNQPQHF; cdr3_nt: TGTGCCAGCAGAAAACCGGGACAGTCCAATCAGCCCCAGCATTTT
clone_size: -; d_call: -; j_call: TRBJ2-3; cdr3_length: 13; v_call: TRBV6-1; cdr3_aa: CASTTRPPDTQYF; cdr3_nt: TGTGCCAGCACGACCAGACCCCCGGATACGCAGTATTTT
clone_size: -; d_call: -; j_call: TRBJ2-1; cdr3_length: 15; v_call: TRBV9; cdr3_aa: CASSVADYTYNEQFF; cdr3_nt: TGTGCCAGCAGCGTAGCGGACTACACCTACAATGAGCAGTTCTTC
clone_size: -; d_call: -; j_call: TRBJ2-2; cdr3_length: 16; v_call: TRBV5-1; cdr3_aa: CASSMYSGGGTGELFF; cdr3_nt: TGCGCCAGCAGCATGTACTCCGGTGGAGGCACCGGGGAGCTGTTTTTT
clone_size: -; d_call: TRBD1; j_call: TRBJ2-7; cdr3_length: 14; v_call: TRBV11-2; cdr3_aa: CASSYGQGYYEQYF; cdr3_nt: TGTGCCAGCAGCTATGGACAGGGATACTACGAGCAGTACTTC
clone_size: once; d_call: -; j_call: TRBJ2-2; cdr3_length: 17; v_call: TRBV2; cdr3_aa: CASSEKDLTMNTGELFF; cdr3_nt: TGTGCCAGCAGTGAGAAAGATCTAACTATGAACACCGGGGAGCTGTTTTTT
clone_size: -; d_call: TRBD2; j_call: TRBJ2-7; cdr3_length: 14; v_call: TRBV10-3; cdr3_aa: CAISGAGEFSEQYF; cdr3_nt: TGTGCCATCAGCGGAGCGGGAGAATTTAGCGAGCAGTACTTC
clone_size: -; d_call: TRBD1; j_call: TRBJ1-5; cdr3_length: 15; v_call: TRBV4-1; cdr3_aa: CASSQEKGGLQPQHF; cdr3_nt: TGCGCCAGCAGCCAAGAAAAAGGGGGCTTGCAGCCCCAGCATTTT
clone_size: once; d_call: -; j_call: TRBJ2-2; cdr3_length: 16; v_call: TRBV18; cdr3_aa: CASSPNDRSNTGELFF; cdr3_nt: TGTGCCAGCTCACCAAATGACAGGTCGAACACCGGGGAGCTGTTTTTT
clone_size: -; d_call: TRBD2; j_call: TRBJ2-3; cdr3_length: 15; v_call: TRBV27; cdr3_aa: CASGSSGRAPDTQYF; cdr3_nt: TGTGCCAGCGGGAGTAGCGGGAGGGCCCCAGATACGCAGTATTTT
clone_size: -; d_call: TRBD2; j_call: TRBJ2-7; cdr3_length: 14; v_call: TRBV27; cdr3_aa: CASRRAGSSYEQYF; cdr3_nt: TGTGCCAGCAGGAGAGCGGGAAGCTCCTACGAGCAGTACTTC